This passage covers 7 T cell receptor beta chains from one sample sequenced in a study of blood T cell repertoires in COVID-19. The protocol was immunoSEQ multiplex PCR, while the TCRdb copy is restricted to in-frame clones and leaves out a portion. The sample holds tens of thousands of clones, just under 80% seen once. The source material was peripheral blood. These receptors all stem from a human donor in a cohort sampled during active COVID-19.

The chain uses TRBV6-5 and TRBJ1-5, with D perhaps TRBD1 (6 bases). Trimming took 5 bases from V and 7 from J, leaving 9 bases between them. The germline V gene encodes CDR1 MNHEY and CDR2 SVGAGI. This CDR3 is 12 amino acids long. CDR3 residues: CASSQGPQPQHF. The CDR3 DNA is TGTGCCAGCAGTCAGGGGCCCCAGCCCCAGCATTTT.

V is TRBV5-1 and J is TRBJ2-2, with D possibly matching TRBD1 (5 bases). CDR3 length equals 16 residues. The V gene's germline CDR1 is SGHRS and CDR2 YFSETQ. Trimming took off 0 bases at V and 4 bases at J, with 13 bases between the two ends. CDR3 sequence: CASSLGNGRVTGELFF. CDR3 bases: TGCGCCAGCAGCTTGGGAAATGGCAGGGTCACCGGGGAGCTGTTTTTT.

This clone was counted a few times. The rearrangement joins TRBV4-1 to TRBJ2-7; 11 positions agree with TRBD2. This CDR3 contains 16 residues. V was clipped by 2 bases and J by 7 bases; unmatched bases: 10. Germline-derived CDR1 and CDR2 are MGHRA and YSYEKL. The DNA for the CDR3 is TGCGCCAGCAGCCAACTGACTAGCGGGGCCGGTTCGGAGCAGTACTTC. As protein: CASSQLTSGAGSEQYF.

The chain couples TRBV18 to TRBJ1-1, with 8 bases aligning to TRBD1. CDR3 size: 18 residues. Trimming removed 2 bases from V and 1 base from J; junction bases left unmatched: 12. Germline values: CDR1 KGHSH, CDR2 LQKENI. CDR3 bases: TGTGCCAGCTCACCAATGACAGGGGCTTCCGCGCAGAACACTGAAGCTTTCTTT. Translation: CASSPMTGASAQNTEAFF.

Written as DNA, the CDR3 is TGTGCCAGCAGTAGGGCGGAAGGGGTGGTTGGCGAGCAGTACTTC. Translation: CASSRAEGVVGEQYF. The chain employs TRBV6-6 and TRBJ2-7; a possible D gene is TRBD1 (5 bases). The CDR3 consists of 15 residues. V was clipped by 5 bases and J by 6 bases, with 20 bases between them. The germline V gene encodes CDR1 MNHNY and CDR2 SVGAGI (reference sequence).

This clone was detected once. V gene TRBV30 combines with J gene TRBJ1-2; D is undetermined. Germline CDR1 is GTSNPN and CDR2 is SVGIG (reference sequence). The length of the CDR3 is 15 residues. With 2 bases removed from V and 4 bases from J, the gap between germline ends came to 17 bases. The CDR3 loop reads CAWSRVIGFGYGYTF. CDR3 coding DNA: TGTGCCTGGAGTCGGGTGATCGGGTTCGGCTATGGCTACACCTTC.

This chain connects TRBV28 to TRBJ1-6, with no clear D. The CDR3 is 16 amino acids. Germline lookup yields CDR1 MDHEN and CDR2 SYDVKM. V shed 4 bases and J shed 0 bases, with 10 bases lying between them. The CDR3 DNA is TGTGCCAGCAGTTCGCTACAGAGCTCCTATAATTCACCCCTCCACTTT. It codes for CASSSLQSSYNSPLHF.